A single sample gave rise to the 9 T cell receptor beta chains below, sequenced in a study of blood T cell repertoires in COVID-19. Measured with immunoSEQ multiplex PCR; TCRdb has only the in-frame clones, and not every one. Of more than 300,000 clones detected, 70% to 90% appear once; the ten largest clones hold 1.6%. The sample comprised peripheral blood. All receptors derive from a woman aged 25 to 39 with COVID-19, enrolled during active disease.

V usage is TRBV5-4 and J usage is TRBJ2-3; 11 nucleotides align to TRBD2. Unmatched junction bases numbered 7, after V lost 4 bases and J lost 0 bases. Germline V gives CDR1 SGHNT, CDR2 YYREEE (reference sequence). This CDR3 is built from 17 residues. The DNA of the CDR3 is TGTGCCAGCAGCGACCCTAGCGGGGGGCATAGCACAGATACGCAGTATTTT. Protein product: CASSDPSGGHSTDTQYF.

The chain combines TRBV25-1 with TRBJ2-2; perhaps TRBD1 as D (5 bases). V was trimmed by 5 bases and J by 0 bases, leaving 10 bases between them. Germline-derived CDR1 and CDR2 are MGHDK and SYGVNS. This CDR3 contains 15 residues. As DNA, the CDR3 is TGTGCCAGCAGTTCGACAGATCCGAACACCGGGGAGCTGTTTTTT. It specifies CASSSTDPNTGELFF. Full variable domain (remainder filled in from reference TRBV25-1 and TRBJ2-2): EADIYQTPRYLVIGTGKKITLECSQTMGHDKMYWYQQDPGMELHLIHYSYGVNSTEKGDLSSESTVSRIRTEHFPLTLESARPSHTSQYLCASSSTDPNTGELFFGEGSRLTVL.

V is TRBV7-8 and J is TRBJ2-1; 10 positions agree with TRBD1. The trim removed 5 bases at V and 9 bases at J, leaving 4 bases unmatched. This CDR3 is built from 13 residues. Germline V lookup: CDR1 SGHVS, CDR2 FQNEAQ. The CDR3 DNA sequence: TGTGCCAGCAGCCGACAGGGGGCCTTTGAGCAGTTCTTC. Protein product: CASSRQGAFEQFF.

The rearrangement uses TRBV6-1 and TRBJ2-3, with D perhaps matching TRBD1 (6 bases). Deletions cut 4 bases from V and 4 bases from J, with 24 bases between. Per germline, CDR1 MNHNS and CDR2 SASEGT. The CDR3 spans 18 residues. This chain's CDR3 is CASSGATGGAGAADTQYF. The CDR3 nucleotides are TGTGCCAGCAGTGGGGCCACTGGTGGGGCAGGGGCAGCAGATACGCAGTATTTT.

The J gene is TRBJ2-2, the V gene TRBV4-2, with 8 bases identical to TRBD2. Germline CDR1 LGHNA, CDR2 YNFKEQ. V lost 11 bases to trimming and J lost 1 base; unmatched junction nucleotides: 9. This CDR3 spans 15 amino acids. DNA for the CDR3: TGTGCCGGAAAACGGGGGGGCGAGAACACCGGGGAGCTGTTTTTT. Protein product: CAGKRGGENTGELFF.

The chain is built from TRBV6-4 and TRBJ1-6; 8 positions match TRBD1. The CDR3 has 16 residues. Germline V gene sequence: CDR1 MRHNA, CDR2 SNTAGT. J gave up 10 bases and V 0 bases, and 8 bases lay outside the gene matches. The CDR3 coding sequence is TGTGCCAGCAGTGACTCTTCGACAGGGGAAGGATCACCCCTCCACTTT. This sequence encodes CASSDSSTGEGSPLHF.

This clone came up once. The V gene is TRBV28, the J gene TRBJ2-1; D gene unclear. CDR3 length equals 12 residues. Germline values: CDR1 MDHEN, CDR2 SYDVKM. Trimming left V 3 bases short and J 7 bases short, with 7 bases between. The CDR3 is CASSLRQNEQFF. In DNA form, the CDR3 reads TGTGCCAGCAGTTTGCGGCAGAATGAGCAGTTCTTC. Complete variable domain (other parts from reference TRBV28 and TRBJ2-1): DVKVTQSSRYLVKRTGEKVFLECVQDMDHENMFWYRQDPGLGLRLIYFSYDVKMKEKGDIPEGYSVSREKKERFSLILESASTNQTSMYLCASSLRQNEQFFGPGTRLTVL.

The CDR3 sequence is CASSRQRTSGNTIYF. In nucleotides, the CDR3 is TGTGCCAGCAGCCGCCAGCGAACCTCTGGAAACACCATATATTTT. V gene TRBV7-2 combines with J gene TRBJ1-3; D remains ambiguous. Germline-derived CDR1 and CDR2 are SGHTA and FQGNSA. V was cut by 5 bases and J by 0 bases, with 11 bases left in between. CDR3 size: 15 residues.

The V call is TRBV5-1, the J call TRBJ2-7, with 8 bases that match TRBD1. Trimming cost V 3 bases and J 2 bases; bases outside gene matches: 4. Germline V gene sequence: CDR1 SGHRS, CDR2 YFSETQ. The CDR3 sequence is 14 residues long. CDR3 sequence reads: CASSWGQATYEQYF. Written as DNA, the CDR3 is TGCGCCAGCAGCTGGGGACAGGCCACCTACGAGCAGTACTTC.